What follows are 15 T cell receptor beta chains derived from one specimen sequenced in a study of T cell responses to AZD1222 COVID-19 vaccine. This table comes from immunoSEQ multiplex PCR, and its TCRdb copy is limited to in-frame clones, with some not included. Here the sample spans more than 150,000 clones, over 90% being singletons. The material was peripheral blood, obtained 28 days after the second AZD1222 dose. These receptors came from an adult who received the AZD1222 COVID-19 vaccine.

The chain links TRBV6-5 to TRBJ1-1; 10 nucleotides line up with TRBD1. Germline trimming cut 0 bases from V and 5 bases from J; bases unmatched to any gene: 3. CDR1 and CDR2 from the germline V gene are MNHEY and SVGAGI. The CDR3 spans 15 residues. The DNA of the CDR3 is TGTGCCAGCAGTTACTCGACAGGGGGCAAGACTGAAGCTTTCTTT. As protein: CASSYSTGGKTEAFF.

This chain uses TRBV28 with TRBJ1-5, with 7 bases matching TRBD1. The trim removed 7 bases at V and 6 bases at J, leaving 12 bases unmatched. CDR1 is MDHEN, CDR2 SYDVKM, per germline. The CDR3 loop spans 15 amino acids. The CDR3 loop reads CASTERTGQPQPQHF. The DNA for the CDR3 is TGTGCCAGCACTGAAAGGACAGGTCAACCTCAGCCCCAGCATTTT.

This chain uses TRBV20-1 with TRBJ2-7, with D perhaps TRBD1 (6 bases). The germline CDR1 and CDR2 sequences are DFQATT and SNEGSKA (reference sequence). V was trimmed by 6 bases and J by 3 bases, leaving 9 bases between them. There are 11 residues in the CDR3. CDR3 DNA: TGCAGTGCACTGGACAGCTACGAGCAGTACTTC. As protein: CSALDSYEQYF.

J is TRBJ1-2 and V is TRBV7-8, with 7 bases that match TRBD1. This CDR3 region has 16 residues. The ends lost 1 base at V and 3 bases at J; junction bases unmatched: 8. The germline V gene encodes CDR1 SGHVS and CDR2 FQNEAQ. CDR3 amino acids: CASSLVASGTDYGYTF. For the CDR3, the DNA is TGTGCCAGCAGCTTAGTGGCCTCCGGGACAGACTATGGCTACACCTTC.

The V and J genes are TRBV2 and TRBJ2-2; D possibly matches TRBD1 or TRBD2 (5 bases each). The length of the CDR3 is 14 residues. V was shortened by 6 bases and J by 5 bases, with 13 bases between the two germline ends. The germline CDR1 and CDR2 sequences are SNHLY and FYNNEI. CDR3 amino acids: CASRGTRGTGELFF. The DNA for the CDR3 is TGTGCCAGCAGAGGGACCCGAGGGACCGGGGAGCTGTTTTTT.

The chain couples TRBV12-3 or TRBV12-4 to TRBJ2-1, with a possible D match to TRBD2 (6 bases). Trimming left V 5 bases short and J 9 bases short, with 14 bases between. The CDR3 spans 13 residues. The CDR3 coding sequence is TGTGCCAGCAGTAAGGAGGGACGAGGTGAGCAGTTCTTC. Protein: CASSKEGRGEQFF.

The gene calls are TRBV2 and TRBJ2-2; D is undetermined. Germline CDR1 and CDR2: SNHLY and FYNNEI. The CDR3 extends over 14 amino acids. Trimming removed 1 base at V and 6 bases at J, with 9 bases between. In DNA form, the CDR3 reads TGTGCCAGCAGTGAAGTCCCTCTCGCCGGGGAGCTGTTTTTT. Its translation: CASSEVPLAGELFF.

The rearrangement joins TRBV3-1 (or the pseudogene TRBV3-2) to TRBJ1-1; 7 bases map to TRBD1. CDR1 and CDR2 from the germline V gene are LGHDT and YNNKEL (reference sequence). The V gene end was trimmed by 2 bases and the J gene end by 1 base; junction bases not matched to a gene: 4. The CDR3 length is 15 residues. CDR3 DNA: TGTGCCAGCAGCCAACCGCCAGGGGGGAACACTGAAGCTTTCTTT. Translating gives CASSQPPGGNTEAFF.

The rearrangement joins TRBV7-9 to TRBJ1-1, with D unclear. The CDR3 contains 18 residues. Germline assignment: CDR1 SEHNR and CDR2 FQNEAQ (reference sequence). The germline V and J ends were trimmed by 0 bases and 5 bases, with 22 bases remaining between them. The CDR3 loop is CASSLASGWSAWWTEAFF. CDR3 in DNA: TGTGCCAGCAGCTTAGCTTCTGGTTGGTCCGCATGGTGGACTGAAGCTTTCTTT. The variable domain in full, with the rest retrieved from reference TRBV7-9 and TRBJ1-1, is DTGVSQNPRHKITKRGQNVTFRCDPISEHNRLYWYRQTLGQGPEFLTYFQNEAQLEKSRLLSDRFSAERPKGSFSTLEIQRTEQGDSAMYLCASSLASGWSAWWTEAFFGQGTRLTVV.

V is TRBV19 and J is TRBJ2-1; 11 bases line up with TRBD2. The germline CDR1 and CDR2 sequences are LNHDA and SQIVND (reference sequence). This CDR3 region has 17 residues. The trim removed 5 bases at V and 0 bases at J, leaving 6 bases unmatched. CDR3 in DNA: TGTGCCAGTAGTTCAGATACTAGCGGGGGCTCCTACAATGAGCAGTTCTTC. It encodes CASSSDTSGGSYNEQFF.

The CDR3 coding sequence is TGCAGTGCTAGTGTGGGTTTACGAGCTTTCTTT. This encodes CSASVGLRAFF. The gene calls are TRBV20-1 and TRBJ1-1; D is undetermined. V was trimmed by 3 bases and J by 10 bases, leaving 12 bases between them. CDR3 length: 11 amino acids. CDR1 and CDR2 (germline): DFQATT, SNEGSKA (reference sequence).

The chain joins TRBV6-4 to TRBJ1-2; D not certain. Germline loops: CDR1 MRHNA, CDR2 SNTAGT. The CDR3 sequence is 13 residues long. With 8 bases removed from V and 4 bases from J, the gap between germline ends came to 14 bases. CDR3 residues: CASRPGGFYGYTF. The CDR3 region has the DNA TGTGCCAGCCGCCCGGGAGGCTTCTATGGCTACACCTTC.

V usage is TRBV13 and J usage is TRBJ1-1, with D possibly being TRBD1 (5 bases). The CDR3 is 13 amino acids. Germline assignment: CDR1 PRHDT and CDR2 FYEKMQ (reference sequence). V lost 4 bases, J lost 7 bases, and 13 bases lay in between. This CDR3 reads CASSSQGRSEAFF. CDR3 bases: TGTGCCAGCAGCTCGCAGGGAAGGAGTGAAGCTTTCTTT.

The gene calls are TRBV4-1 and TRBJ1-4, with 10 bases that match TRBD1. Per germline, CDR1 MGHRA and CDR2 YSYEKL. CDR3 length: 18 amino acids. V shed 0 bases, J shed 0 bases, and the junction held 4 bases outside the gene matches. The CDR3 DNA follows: TGCGCCAGCAGCCAAGATTTGGGACAGGGGTCAACTAATGAAAAACTGTTTTTT. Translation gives CASSQDLGQGSTNEKLFF.

The CDR3 here is CASSRSNTEAFF. The CDR3 bases are TGCGCCAGCAGCAGGTCCAACACTGAAGCTTTCTTT. The V call is TRBV5-1, the J call TRBJ1-1; no reliable D call. CDR1 is SGHRS, CDR2 YFSETQ, per germline. The V end lost 4 bases, the J end lost 2 bases, and 6 bases lay between the germline ends. The CDR3 loop spans 12 amino acids.